This TCR beta chain derives from a study of T cell changes during pregnancy in multiple sclerosis. TCRdb's copy holds only in-frame clones and misses some; the assay was immunoSEQ multiplex PCR. The table lists 35,000 to 45,000 clones, roughly 90% of them singletons, with 0.45% to 0.65% in the top ten. The CDR3 contains 15 residues. The germline V gene encodes CDR1 SGHRS and CDR2 YFSETQ. V was clipped by 0 bases and J by 1 base; unmatched bases: 2. The sequences come from CD4+ T cells from peripheral blood mononuclear cells, collected before pregnancy. The rearrangement joins TRBV5-1 to TRBJ2-3; 7 bases are shared with TRBD2. The origin of this receptor is a female donor with multiple sclerosis, enrolled in a pregnancy study. The CDR3 DNA reads TGCGCCAGCAGCTTGGATGCGGGGGGCACAGATACGCAGTATTTT. Encoded protein: CASSLDAGGTDTQYF.